The source of this T cell receptor (beta chain) is a study of blood T cell repertoires in COVID-19 (dated by TCRdb to 2020 to 2022). Looking at the study overall: Collaborator samples came from the United States, Italy and Spain and covered acute and convalescent phases of COVID-19. The material from the prospective study consisted of cDNA or gDNA derived from T cells, B-cell-depleted T cells, or PBMCs. The dataset comprised deeply sampled blood TCRbeta repertoires from subjects exposed to, actively infected with, or recovered from COVID-19. The repertoires were released in a freely available public database intended as a resource for research on the immune response to SARS-CoV-2. The samples were drawn from two sources: the first 160 participants of the ongoing ImmuneRACE study, and 1,000 to 1,500 subjects contributed by 6 global collaborators. The sample metadata nearly always contained a de-identified subject ID, COVID-19 status, age in years and sex. Where HLA class I and class II types were available, the types were taken from metadata supplied by the sample provider, not from assay-based typing.

There are 14 amino acids in the CDR3, from cysteine to phenylalanine inclusive. The only DNA kept is the CDR3, 42 bases in frame from the first base. Between the V and J ends, shortened by 2 bases and 9 bases respectively, the junction contains 11 bases. The germline V gene (reference sequence) sets CDR1 to MNHEY and CDR2 to SMNVEV. The study at large found these results: How much clinical and demographic metadata was included differed by source and by participant, and the metadata was provided uncurated.

The collaborating institutions used their own protocols to collect whole blood in K2EDTA tubes. Collaborator samples were shipped for TCRbeta analysis as frozen whole blood, isolated PBMCs, or DNA extracted from either sample type. TCRbeta CDR3 regions were amplified from genomic DNA by means of the immunoSEQ Assay, a bias-controlled multiplex PCR. Processing in the source paper ran as follows. Nucleated cell counts per sample were estimated from amplification of reference gene primers within the assay. To quantify the absolute abundance of each unique TCRbeta CDR3 rearrangement, sequence reads were collapsed and filtered. For each sample, productive Simpson clonality was calculated by taking the square root of Simpson's diversity index across productive rearrangements. In its TCRdb copy, this immuneACCESS table keeps in-frame sequences only and misses some clones. Where compared with another copy, unresolved V genes explain less than half of these, and the others have no known cause. That table is the source of V, J and clone size, and D and trimming were worked out from the DNA. The sample table holds hundreds of thousands of clones, of which around four fifths were seen once. Together, the top ten hold around 3.9% of the sample.

In regard to this clone: The clone's antigen remains unknown. Qualities for individual bases were not recorded, and no much larger clone is one base off.

The sequenced sample was peripheral blood. The origin of this receptor is a woman in her 50s with active or convalescent COVID-19. The chain joins TRBV27 to TRBJ1-6; the D gene identity is not certain. The DNA reads TGTGCCAGCAGTTTAGAGGGATTGGGTTCACCCCTCCACTTT. Its protein product is CASSLEGLGSPLHF.